This T cell receptor (beta chain) was profiled in a study of cytomegalovirus exposure and HLA in healthy donors. Regarding this clone: The antigen is undetermined.

PCR involved 60 Vbeta and 13 Jbeta primers. Only in-frame clones appear in the TCRdb table, and some are missing; sequencing was by immunoSEQ multiplex PCR. Among 100,000 to 150,000 clones, approximately 83% were seen once, and the ten largest hold about 1.2%. Study outcomes and limitations: Reportedly, HLA-A and HLA-B alleles of most subjects were accurately predicted from TCR beta.

Sequenced input: PBMCs. The receptor was derived from a girl between 2 and 10 years old in good health and CMV-seronegative.

The CDR3 spells CASSGATVVNEQFF. In nucleotides, the CDR3 is TGTGCCAGCAGCGGTGCGACAGTAGTAAATGAGCAGTTCTTC. The chain links TRBV27 to TRBJ2-1, with D perhaps matching TRBD1 (5 bases). This CDR3 has 14 residues. V lost 6 bases, J lost 7 bases, and 16 bases lay in between. Germline values: CDR1 MNHEY, CDR2 SMNVEV (reference sequence).